Following are 8 T cell receptor beta chains from one sample sequenced in a study of control samples from healthy donors and cancer patients (dated by TCRdb to 2020 to 2021). Libraries were made using the immunoSEQ multiplex PCR assay. TCRdb stores this immuneACCESS table with in-frame sequences only. Part of the clones is absent; in the studies checked, under half of the shortfall reflects unresolved V genes, and no reason is known for the rest. This sample is represented by 150,000 to 160,000 clones; approximately 93% of them were singletons. 4.5% to 6% of the sample comes from the top ten. Sample: blood. These receptors were taken from a man in his forties in good health.

The rearrangement joins TRBV6-1 to TRBJ1-2; possibly TRBD1 for D (5 bases). Trimming removed 2 bases from V and 8 bases from J, with 12 bases in between. This CDR3 is 13 amino acids long. The germline V gene has CDR1 MNHNS and CDR2 SASEGT. CDR3 bases: TGTGCCAGCAGTGAATCCAGGGATAGCGGCTACACCTTC. As protein: CASSESRDSGYTF.

The chain carries TRBV4-3 and TRBJ2-2; D ambiguous. V gave up 0 bases and J gave up 5 bases, with 10 bases separating them. Germline assignment: CDR1 LGHNA and CDR2 YSLEER. There are 15 residues in the CDR3. The CDR3 loop reads CASSQDLRVTGELFF. The CDR3 DNA is TGCGCCAGCAGCCAAGATCTTAGGGTGACCGGGGAGCTGTTTTTT.

This chain joins TRBV29-1 and TRBJ1-1; D is possibly TRBD1 (5 bases). The CDR3 is 13 residues long. With 6 bases removed from V and 0 bases from J, the gap between germline ends came to 11 bases. Per germline, CDR1 SQVTM and CDR2 ANQGSEA. The CDR3 DNA sequence: TGCAGCGTCCCGTCGACAGTGAACACTGAAGCTTTCTTT. Protein product: CSVPSTVNTEAFF. The whole variable domain, remainder taken from reference TRBV29-1 and TRBJ1-1, is SAVISQKPSRDICQRGTSLTIQCQVDSQVTMMFWYRQQPGQSLTLIATANQGSEATYESGFVIDKFPISRPNLTFSTLTVSNMSPEDSSIYLCSVPSTVNTEAFFGQGTRLTVV.

The chain combines TRBV5-1 with TRBJ2-1; no clear D gene. Trimming removed 0 bases from V and 3 bases from J, with 13 bases in between. The CDR3 runs to 16 residues. CDR1 and CDR2 from the germline V gene are SGHRS and YFSETQ. The CDR3 loop is CASSLGLRILYNEQFF. CDR3 nucleotides: TGCGCCAGCAGCTTGGGTCTCCGGATCCTCTACAATGAGCAGTTCTTC.

The V gene is TRBV5-1, the J gene TRBJ1-2; TRBD1 matches at 12 bases. Losses at the gene ends were 0 bases for V and 4 bases for J; bases not matched to a gene: 4. The CDR3 is 16 residues long. CDR1 is SGHRS, CDR2 YFSETQ, per germline. CDR3 sequence reads: CASSLAGTGGVYGYTF. The DNA of the CDR3 is TGCGCCAGCAGCTTGGCCGGGACAGGGGGCGTCTATGGCTACACCTTC.

CDR3 in amino acids: CASSPQASGNTIYF. The CDR3 DNA reads as TGTGCCAGCTCACCTCAGGCCTCTGGAAACACCATATATTTT. The chain links TRBV18 to TRBJ1-3; no clear D. Germline assignment: CDR1 KGHSH and CDR2 LQKENI. The CDR3 consists of 14 residues. Trimming took 3 bases from V and 0 from J, leaving 6 bases between them.

This clone was seen a single time. The chain links TRBV29-1 to TRBJ2-2; possibly TRBD1 for D (6 bases). Looked up from germline, CDR1 is SQVTM and CDR2 is ANQGSEA. This CDR3 is 13 amino acids long. V gave up 7 bases and J gave up 2 bases, with 11 bases separating them. CDR3 nucleotides: TGCAGCGCCGAGGGACAAAACACCGGGGAGCTGTTTTTT. This codes for CSAEGQNTGELFF.

The chain carries TRBV19 and TRBJ1-5, with 10 positions matching TRBD1. The CDR3 sequence is 13 residues long. From germline, CDR1 is LNHDA and CDR2 SQIVND (reference sequence). The V segment lost 3 bases and the J segment 13 bases; nucleotides outside the gene matches: 6. The CDR3 sequence: CASSMWGTGDQHF. CDR3 coding DNA: TGTGCCAGTAGTATGTGGGGGACAGGGGATCAGCATTTT.